The subject of this entry is one T cell receptor (beta chain). Its cognate antigen is unknown. The data were obtained in a study of shared clonotypes between healthy human individuals. Study-level findings and limits: The sharing of about 5% of naive CD4 clonotypes was seen across several donors. Represented diversity (both genetic and exposure-history) was limited by the small number of donors.

All donors were healthy HIV-negative adults lacking recent acute infections or vaccinations. As originally analysed: Junction-only immunoSEQ data arrived without quality scores, meaning filtering differed. Only in-frame clones appear in the TCRdb table, and some are missing; sequencing was by immunoSEQ multiplex PCR. The V and J calls and clone size were taken over from that table, and D and trimming were inferred from the DNA. Of approximately 2.5 million clones in the sample, 80% to 95% were seen once. Sequencing used naive CD4+ T cells from PBMCs. Subset meaning: CD45RA+ positively selected. This sequence was found in a man aged 18 to 29 in good health. Some clones in this sample may be carry-over from other donors' samples.

CDR3 bases: TGTGCCAGCAGCCGGGACGTTAGCACAGATACGCAGTATTTT. Translation gives CASSRDVSTDTQYF. This chain joins TRBV7-2 and TRBJ2-3; D tentatively fits TRBD1 or TRBD2 (5 bases each). Germline V gene lookup returns CDR1 SGHTA and CDR2 FQGNSA. V lost 5 bases and J lost 0, with 9 bases in between. The length of the CDR3 is 14 residues.